This is a list of T cell receptor beta chains from one sample in a study of technical replicates of blood from several donors. TCRdb's table, derived via immunoSEQ multiplex PCR, lists solely in-frame clones and lacks some. This table holds 45,000 to 65,000 clones, around 94% found once. Source material: T cells isolated from PBMCs. Receptor source: a human donor in good health. CDR3s include the opening cysteine and the closing phenylalanine or tryptophan. A D gene is named only where the DNA matches it firmly. Where a row states a size, it is once, few, many or the class of an expanded clone; other rows omit it.

>TRBJ1-2|TRBV11-2|TRBD1|-
CASSTGQGIYGYTF
TGTGCCAGCAGCACCGGACAGGGCATCTATGGCTACACCTTC
>TRBJ2-5|TRBV28|-|once
CASSLESEETQYF
TGTGCCAGCAGTTTGGAGTCGGAAGAGACCCAGTACTTC
>TRBJ2-5|TRBV29-1|-|-
CSVDFQKTQYF
TGCAGCGTTGATTTTCAAAAGACCCAGTACTTC
>TRBJ1-3|TRBV7-9|-|-
CASSLVVRSGNTIYF
TGTGCCAGCAGCTTAGTTGTCCGCTCTGGAAACACCATATATTTT
>TRBJ2-7|TRBV20-1|-|-
CSAKNVREQYF
TGCAGTGCAAAGAATGTCCGGGAGCAGTACTTC
>TRBJ1-5|TRBV5-4|TRBD1|-
CASSLGGQGFPQPQHF
TGTGCCAGCAGCTTGGGGGGACAGGGATTTCCCCAGCCCCAGCATTTT
>TRBJ1-1|TRBV14|-|-
CASSQVGAGAEAFF
TGTGCCAGCAGCCAAGTGGGGGCAGGGGCTGAAGCTTTCTTT
>TRBJ2-2|TRBV9|-|-
CASSARQNTGELFF
TGTGCCAGCAGCGCCAGACAGAACACCGGGGAGCTGTTTTTT
>TRBJ1-5|TRBV7-9|TRBD1|-
CASSLDRDQPQHF
TGTGCCAGCAGTCTGGACAGGGACCAGCCCCAGCATTTT
>TRBJ1-5|TRBV14|-|-
CASSEGRSHQPQHF
TGTGCCAGCAGCGAGGGCCGCTCCCATCAGCCCCAGCATTTT
>TRBJ2-7|TRBV11-2|-|once
CASSLVLIDTFSSYEQYF
TGTGCCAGCAGCTTAGTCCTCATAGACACCTTCAGCTCCTACGAGCAGTACTTC
>TRBJ2-1|TRBV28|-|-
CASSFAENYNEQFF
TGTGCCAGCAGTTTCGCAGAAAACTACAATGAGCAGTTCTTC
>TRBJ2-3|TRBV13|TRBD2|-
CASSRLGLAGGDTQYF
TGTGCCAGCAGCCGACTAGGACTAGCGGGAGGGGATACGCAGTATTTT
>TRBJ1-2|TRBV9|-|-
CASSVDSGYGYTF
TGTGCCAGCAGCGTAGATAGTGGTTATGGCTACACCTTC
>TRBJ2-7|TRBV6-6|TRBD1|-
CASSRGTGLYEQYF
TGTGCCAGCAGTCGCGGGACAGGGCTATACGAGCAGTACTTC
>TRBJ1-1|TRBV13|-|-
CASSLDRGSAFF
TGTGCCAGCAGCTTAGATCGGGGGTCAGCTTTCTTT
>TRBJ2-4|TRBV6-6|-|-
CASSKNRVGIQYF
TGTGCCAGCAGTAAAAACAGGGTGGGCATTCAGTACTTC
>TRBJ1-5|TRBV9|-|once
CASSVGHYGQPQHF
TGTGCCAGCAGCGTGGGGCATTACGGGCAGCCCCAGCATTTT
>TRBJ2-2|TRBV7-6|-|once
CASSLPARGNTGELFF
TGTGCCAGCAGCTTGCCGGCGAGAGGGAACACCGGGGAGCTGTTTTTT
>TRBJ1-5|TRBV28|-|-
CASSSAQFYSNQPQHF
TGTGCCAGCTCCTCGGCACAGTTCTATAGCAATCAGCCCCAGCATTTT
>TRBJ2-3|TRBV18|-|-
CASSHSDTQYF
TGTGCCAGCTCACACTCGGATACGCAGTATTTT
>TRBJ1-1|TRBV9|TRBD1|-
CASSPRPGGTEAFF
TGTGCCAGCAGCCCACGCCCAGGGGGGACTGAAGCTTTCTTT
>TRBJ2-7|TRBV6-5|-|-
CASSSRREQYF
TGTGCCAGCAGTTCGAGGAGGGAACAGTACTTC
>TRBJ1-2|TRBV7-8|-|once
CASTDSNYGYTF
TGTGCCAGCACAGACAGCAACTATGGCTACACCTTC
>TRBJ2-7|TRBV7-8|-|-
CASSLGTLTYEQYF
TGTGCCAGCAGCCTGGGGACTCTCACCTACGAGCAGTACTTC
>TRBJ1-1|TRBV28|-|-
CASRLQGTEAFF
TGTGCCAGCAGGTTGCAGGGCACTGAAGCTTTCTTT
>TRBJ2-3|TRBV6-5|TRBD2|-
CASSYGAGGTDTQYF
TGTGCCAGCAGTTACGGAGCGGGAGGGACAGATACGCAGTATTTT
>TRBJ2-7|TRBV5-1|TRBD2|-
CASSLGATSGRSYEQYF
TGCGCCAGCAGCTTGGGGGCAACTAGCGGGAGGTCCTACGAGCAGTACTTC
>TRBJ1-4|TRBV10-3|-|-
CAIGARPDSEKLFF
TGTGCCATCGGGGCACGGCCTGACTCTGAAAAACTGTTTTTT
>TRBJ2-7|TRBV10-2|TRBD2|once
CASRMTSGSYEQYF
TGCGCCAGCAGGATGACTAGCGGCTCCTACGAGCAGTACTTC
>TRBJ2-5|TRBV6-5|-|-
CASSYGPSPFETQYF
TGTGCCAGCAGTTACGGGCCGAGTCCTTTCGAAACCCAGTACTTC
>TRBJ2-7|TRBV5-1|-|-
CASSVPQGSEQYF
TGCGCCAGCAGCGTCCCCCAGGGGTCCGAGCAGTACTTC
>TRBJ2-7|TRBV7-9|TRBD1|-
CASSRQGPSSYEQYF
TGTGCCAGCAGTCGACAGGGCCCTAGCTCCTACGAGCAGTACTTC
>TRBJ2-5|TRBV28|-|-
CASSLRDSTQETQYF
TGTGCCAGCAGTTTACGGGACTCTACTCAAGAGACCCAGTACTTC
>TRBJ1-4|TRBV5-1|-|-
CASSRGAGSLGNEKLFF
TGCGCCAGCAGCCGTGGAGCGGGAAGTTTGGGTAATGAAAAACTGTTTTTT
>TRBJ2-7|TRBV5-1|TRBD2|once
CASSTRETYEQYF
TGCGCCAGCAGCACGCGGGAGACCTACGAGCAGTACTTC
>TRBJ2-7|TRBV10-1|-|-
CASCERLQGGHEQYF
TGCGCCAGCTGCGAGAGGTTACAGGGCGGACACGAGCAGTACTTC
>TRBJ2-7|TRBV28|-|-
CASSSGVAEQYF
TGTGCCAGCAGTTCGGGGGTGGCCGAGCAGTACTTC
>TRBJ2-7|TRBV28|TRBD1|-
CASSFDRGNEQYF
TGTGCCAGCAGTTTTGACAGGGGGAACGAGCAGTACTTC
>TRBJ2-1|TRBV6-5|TRBD1|once
CASSRTGTGYNEQFF
TGTGCCAGCAGCCGCACCGGGACAGGGTACAATGAGCAGTTCTTC
>TRBJ1-2|TRBV6-5|TRBD1|-
CASRSGTGLNYGYTF
TGTGCCAGCAGATCCGGGACAGGTTTGAACTATGGCTACACCTTC
>TRBJ2-7|TRBV9|TRBD1|-
CASSADRGGASYEQYF
TGTGCCAGCAGCGCGGACAGGGGGGGGGCCTCCTACGAGCAGTACTTC
>TRBJ1-2|TRBV5-4|TRBD1|-
CASSSGGGDGYTF
TGTGCCAGCAGCTCAGGGGGAGGAGATGGCTACACCTTC
>TRBJ1-5|TRBV5-1|TRBD1|-
CASSLDPGTGQPQHF
TGCGCCAGCAGCTTGGATCCGGGGACAGGTCAGCCCCAGCATTTT
>TRBJ2-2|TRBV6-6|-|-
CATWGTRDTGELFF
TGTGCCACCTGGGGGACAAGGGACACCGGGGAGCTGTTTTTT
>TRBJ2-5|TRBV18|TRBD1|-
CASSTGAQETQYF
TGTGCCAGCTCAACAGGGGCCCAAGAGACCCAGTACTTC
>TRBJ1-2|TRBV6-5|TRBD1|-
CASSYMEGAGYGYTF
TGTGCCAGCAGTTACATGGAGGGGGCTGGCTATGGCTACACCTTC
>TRBJ1-2|TRBV5-6|-|-
CASSHSRGNYGYTF
TGTGCCAGCAGTCATAGCCGGGGGAACTATGGCTACACCTTC
>TRBJ2-7|TRBV5-1|-|-
CASSPGNRAPYEQYF
TGCGCCAGCAGCCCCGGAAACAGGGCCCCCTACGAGCAGTACTTC
>TRBJ2-3|TRBV10-3|TRBD2|-
CAISDGTSGTSITDTQYF
TGTGCCATCAGTGATGGGACTAGCGGGACCTCAATCACAGATACGCAGTATTTT
>TRBJ2-7|TRBV5-4|-|-
CASSHPTTGQGYEQYF
TGTGCCAGCAGCCACCCCACCACAGGGCAAGGGTACGAGCAGTACTTC
>TRBJ1-2|TRBV6-6|-|-
CASRETDNYGYTF
TGTGCCAGCAGGGAGACGGATAACTATGGCTACACCTTC
>TRBJ1-5|TRBV7-2|TRBD1|-
CASSSRPGGWGNQPQHF
TGTGCCAGCAGCTCCCGGCCAGGGGGCTGGGGCAATCAGCCCCAGCATTTT
>TRBJ2-1|TRBV28|TRBD1|-
CASSPDRGPAPYNEQFF
TGTGCCAGCAGCCCGGACAGGGGACCGGCGCCCTACAATGAGCAGTTCTTC
>TRBJ2-5|TRBV9|-|-
CASSPRGPGTQYF
TGTGCCAGCAGCCCCCGGGGTCCGGGGACCCAGTACTTC
>TRBJ1-3|TRBV29-1|-|-
CSVPGGEPSDTIYF
TGCAGCGTTCCTGGGGGAGAACCTAGCGACACCATATATTTT
>TRBJ2-3|TRBV11-3|TRBD1|-
CASSLDRWTGTQYF
TGTGCCAGCAGCTTAGACAGGTGGACAGGGACGCAGTATTTT
>TRBJ1-1|TRBV18|TRBD1|-
CASSRDRGADTEAFF
TGTGCCAGCTCACGGGACAGGGGGGCGGACACTGAAGCTTTCTTT
>TRBJ2-3|TRBV29-1|-|-
CSVTPESSTDTQYF
TGCAGCGTTACGCCAGAATCTAGCACAGATACGCAGTATTTT
>TRBJ1-1|TRBV5-1|TRBD1|-
CASSLAGQGTTEAFF
TGCGCCAGCAGCTTGGCGGGACAGGGAACCACTGAAGCTTTCTTT